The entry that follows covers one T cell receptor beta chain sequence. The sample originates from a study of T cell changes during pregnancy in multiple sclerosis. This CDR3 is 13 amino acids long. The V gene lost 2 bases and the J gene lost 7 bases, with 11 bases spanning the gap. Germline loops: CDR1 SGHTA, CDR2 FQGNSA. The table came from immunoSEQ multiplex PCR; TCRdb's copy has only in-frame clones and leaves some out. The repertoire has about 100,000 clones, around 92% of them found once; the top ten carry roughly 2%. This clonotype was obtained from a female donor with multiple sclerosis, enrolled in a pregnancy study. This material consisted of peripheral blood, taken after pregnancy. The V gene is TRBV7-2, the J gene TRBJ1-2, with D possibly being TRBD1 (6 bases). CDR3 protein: CASSLRGGFGYTF. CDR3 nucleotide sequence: TGTGCCAGCAGCTTAAGGGGGGGCTTTGGCTACACCTTC.